The T cell receptor beta chain under discussion was sequenced for a study of neurological immune-mediated disorders. Study findings and constraints: TCR clonal expansion peaked in HTLV-1-associated myelopathy patients and was lowest in multiple sclerosis patients. Among expanded clones, no CDR3 amino acid sequences were shared across subjects, a pattern suggesting private repertoires in all groups.

TCRdb reprocessed the 5' RACE reads via MiXCR and lists one record per CDR3 protein. The sample has 25,000 to 35,000 distinct CDR3 sequences, about 21% seen once. CDR3 size: 17 residues. With V trimmed by 3 bases and J by 5 bases, 17 bases remained unmatched. Germline V gene sequence: CDR1 SGDLS, CDR2 YYNGEE. This clonotype appeared many times. As yet, its antigen is unknown. The chain couples TRBV9 to TRBJ2-7; 7 positions agree with TRBD2. Specimen: PBMCs. The TCR comes from a woman aged 60-75 years in good health. The CDR3 spells CASSATPEGGSTHEQYF. The CDR3 nucleotides read TGTGCCAGCAGCGCGACTCCCGAGGGCGGGAGCACCCACGAGCAGTACTTC. The complete variable domain, with remaining parts taken from reference TRBV9 and TRBJ2-7, reads DSGVTQTPKHLITATGQRVTLRCSPRSGDLSVYWYQQSLDQGLQFLIQYYNGEERAKGNILERFSAQQFPDLHSELNLSSLELGDSALYFCASSATPEGGSTHEQYFGPGTRLTVT.